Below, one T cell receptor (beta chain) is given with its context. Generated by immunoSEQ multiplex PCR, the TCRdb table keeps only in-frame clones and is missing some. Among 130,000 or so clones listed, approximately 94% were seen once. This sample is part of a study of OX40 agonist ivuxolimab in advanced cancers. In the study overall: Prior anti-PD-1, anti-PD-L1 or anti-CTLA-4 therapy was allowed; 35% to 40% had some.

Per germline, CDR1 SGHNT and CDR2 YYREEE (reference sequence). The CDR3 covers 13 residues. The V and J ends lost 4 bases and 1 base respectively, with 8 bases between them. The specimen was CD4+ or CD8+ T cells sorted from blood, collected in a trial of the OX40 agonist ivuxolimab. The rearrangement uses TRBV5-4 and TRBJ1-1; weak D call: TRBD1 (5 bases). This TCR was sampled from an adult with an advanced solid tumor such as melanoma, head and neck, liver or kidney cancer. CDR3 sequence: CASSRDPNTEAFF. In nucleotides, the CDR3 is TGTGCCAGCAGCAGGGACCCGAACACTGAAGCTTTCTTT. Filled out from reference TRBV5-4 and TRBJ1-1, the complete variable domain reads ETGVTQSPTHLIKTRGQQVTLRCSSQSGHNTVSWYQQALGQGPQFIFQYYREEENGRGNFPPRFSGLQFPNYSSELNVNALELDDSALYLCASSRDPNTEAFFGQGTRLTVV.